The source of this TCR beta chain is a study of T cells in localized non-small cell lung cancer (TCRdb year 2020). Background on the whole study: Comparing tumors with uninvolved tumor-adjacent lungs, the study looked at the T cell repertoires of 236 patients with early-stage NSCLC. The cohort consisted of approximately 240 treatment-naive NSCLC patients whose localized lung tumors had been resected. Of the NSCLC patients, 129 were male and around 99 were female, and the mean age was approximately 66 years.

TCR beta CDR3 regions were sequenced from DNA using the immunoSEQ Assay. The source study handled its data this way. T cell density was computed as TCR beta template counts normalized to usable DNA estimated by amplifying housekeeping genes. Richness was estimated with the preseqR package, extrapolating to 400,000 templates for PBMC samples and 120,000 templates for tissue samples. Clonality was taken to be one minus Pielou's evenness. Differential abundance testing on productive amino-acid clonotypes, with a minimum total count of 5 and an alpha of 0.1, was used to identify tissue-enriched TCRs. Repertoire overlap between compartments was quantified with the Jaccard Index and Morisita Overlap Index. GLIPH clustered TCR beta CDR3s with public tetramer-defined viral CDR3s; viral motifs required at least three viral sequences plus V-gene enrichment. TCRdb retrieved this table from immuneACCESS and kept in-frame rearrangements only. Not all clones are present; in checked studies, unresolved V genes account for under half, and no reason is known for the remainder. D and trimming were read from the DNA, whereas the V and J calls and clone size are those reported in that table. Within this sample are more than 15,000 clones, with 75% to 90% of them counted one time only. Clones ranked in the top ten supply around 28% of the sample.

Study-wide findings and limitations: Because multi-region tumor sequencing was not done, intratumor heterogeneity could not be ruled out. A median of 57 of the top 100 tumor clones were detected in paired uninvolved adjacent lung, and 25 to 35 of these tumor clones were also found among the top 100 clones of the paired uninvolved adjacent lung. The highest T cell clonality was observed in uninvolved tumor-adjacent lung, where clonality exceeded that of tumor, suggesting that antigenic responses were more focused in uninvolved tumor-adjacent lung. Longer overall survival was associated with higher T cell density in blood, whereas shorter survival was associated with higher clonality in adjacent lung. Because of the exploratory design, TCR variables were selected using unadjusted p-values without false-discovery rate correction.

At diagnosis, tumor, uninvolved tumor-adjacent lung and peripheral blood were collected and then preserved as a mix of FFPE and fresh-frozen material. Blood samples were analyzed as peripheral blood mononuclear cells for TCR repertoire profiling. A word on this clone: Its cognate antigen has yet to be identified. No much larger clone exists at a distance of one base, and base qualities are not known. At the DNA level, this CDR3 is encoded by other sequences in the same sample as well.

The specimen was peripheral blood, collected before any cancer treatment. The sequence was collected from a female donor older than 55 with stage III squamous cell lung carcinoma.

The CDR3 reads as follows: CASTRTGSPNQPQHF. The sequence in DNA is TGTGCCAGCACCCGGACAGGGAGTCCTAATCAGCCCCAGCATTTT. The sequence joins TRBV9 to TRBJ1-5, and 8 junctional nucleotides match TRBD1. Trimming accounts for 6 bases at V and 4 bases at J, while the number of junction bases matched to no gene is 9. CDR1 and CDR2, per the germline V gene, are SGDLS and YYNGEE. Counted from cysteine to phenylalanine, this CDR3 has 15 amino acids. The entry retains the CDR3 DNA only, 45 bases that are in frame from base 1.